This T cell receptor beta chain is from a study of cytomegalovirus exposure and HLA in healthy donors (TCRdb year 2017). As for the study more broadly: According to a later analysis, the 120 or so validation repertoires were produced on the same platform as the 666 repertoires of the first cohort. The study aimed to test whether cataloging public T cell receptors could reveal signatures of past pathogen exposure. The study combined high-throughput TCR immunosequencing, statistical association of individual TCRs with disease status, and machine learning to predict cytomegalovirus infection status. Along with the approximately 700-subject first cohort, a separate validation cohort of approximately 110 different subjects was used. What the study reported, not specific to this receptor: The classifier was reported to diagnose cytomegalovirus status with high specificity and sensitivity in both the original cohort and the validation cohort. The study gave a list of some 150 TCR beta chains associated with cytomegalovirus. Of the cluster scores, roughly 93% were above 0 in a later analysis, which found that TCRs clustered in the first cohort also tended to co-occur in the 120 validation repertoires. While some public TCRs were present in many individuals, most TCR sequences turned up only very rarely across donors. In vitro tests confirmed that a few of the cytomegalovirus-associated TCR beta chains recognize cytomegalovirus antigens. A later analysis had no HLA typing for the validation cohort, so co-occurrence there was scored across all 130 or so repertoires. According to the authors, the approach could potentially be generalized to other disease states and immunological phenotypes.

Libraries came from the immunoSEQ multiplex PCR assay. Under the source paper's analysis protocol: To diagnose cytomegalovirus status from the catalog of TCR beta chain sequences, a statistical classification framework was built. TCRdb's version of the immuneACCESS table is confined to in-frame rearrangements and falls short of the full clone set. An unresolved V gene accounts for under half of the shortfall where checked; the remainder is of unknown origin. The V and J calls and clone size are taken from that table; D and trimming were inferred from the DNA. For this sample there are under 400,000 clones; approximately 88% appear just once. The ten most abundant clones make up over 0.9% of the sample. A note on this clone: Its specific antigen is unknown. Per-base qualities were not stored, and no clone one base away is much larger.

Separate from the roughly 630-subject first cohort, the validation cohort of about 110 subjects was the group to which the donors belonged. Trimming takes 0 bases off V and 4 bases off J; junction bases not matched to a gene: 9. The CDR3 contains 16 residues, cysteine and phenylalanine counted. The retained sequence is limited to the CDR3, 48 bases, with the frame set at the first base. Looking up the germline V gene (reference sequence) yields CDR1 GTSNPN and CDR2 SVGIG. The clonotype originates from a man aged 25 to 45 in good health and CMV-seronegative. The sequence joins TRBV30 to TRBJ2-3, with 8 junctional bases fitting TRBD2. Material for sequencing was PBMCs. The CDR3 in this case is CAWSVRGGRLADTQYF. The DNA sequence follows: TGTGCCTGGAGTGTACGGGGGGGGCGATTGGCAGATACGCAGTATTTT.